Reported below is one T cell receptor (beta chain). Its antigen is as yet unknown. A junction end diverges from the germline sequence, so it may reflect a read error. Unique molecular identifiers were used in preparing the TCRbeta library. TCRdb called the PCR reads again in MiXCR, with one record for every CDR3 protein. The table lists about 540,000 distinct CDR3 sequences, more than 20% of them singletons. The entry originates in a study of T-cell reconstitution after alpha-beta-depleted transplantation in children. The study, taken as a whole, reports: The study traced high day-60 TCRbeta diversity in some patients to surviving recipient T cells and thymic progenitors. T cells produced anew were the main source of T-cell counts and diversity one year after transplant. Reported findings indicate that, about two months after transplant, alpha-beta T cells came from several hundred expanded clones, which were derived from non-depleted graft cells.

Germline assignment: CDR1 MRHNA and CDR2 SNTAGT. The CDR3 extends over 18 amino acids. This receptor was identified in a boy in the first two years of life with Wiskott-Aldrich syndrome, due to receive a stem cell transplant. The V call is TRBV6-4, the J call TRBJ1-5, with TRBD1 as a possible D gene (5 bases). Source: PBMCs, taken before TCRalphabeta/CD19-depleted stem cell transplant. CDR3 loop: CTSSLPSGGSYSNQPQHF. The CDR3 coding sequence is TGTACCAGCAGTCTTCCCTCCGGGGGGTCGTATAGCAATCAGCCCCAGCATTTT.